This T cell receptor (beta chain) was observed in a study of T cell repertoires in cytomegalovirus infection. Study-wide results and limits: Clonotypes of TCR beta that were HLA-C-restricted and CMV-specific dominated the ex vivo response.

With regard to this clonotype: Its antigen remains unidentified.

MiXCR was run by TCRdb on the reads, yielding one entry per CDR3 protein. The table has roughly 630,000 distinct CDR3 sequences, roughly 26% seen once. This CDR3 has 12 residues. V gave up 7 bases and J gave up 7 bases, with 11 bases separating them. Germline loops: CDR1 SNHLY, CDR2 FYNNEI. The sequencing input was CD8+ T cells from PBMCs. This chain connects TRBV2 to TRBJ1-5; no clear D. The receptor was isolated from a human donor in good health (CMV status not recorded). Some clones in this sample may be carry-over from other donors' samples. As DNA, the CDR3 is TGTGCCAGCACCGGCGGAGAACAGCCCCAGCATTTT. Protein: CASTGGEQPQHF.